This T cell receptor (beta chain) was recorded in a study of a mutant IDH1 vaccine in newly diagnosed glioma (TCRdb year 2021). Study-level background: Of the roughly 34 treated patients, about 60% were male and 37.5% were female, and the mean age was approximately 39 years. Peripheral blood was drawn at six visits: V03 (baseline), V05, V07, V10, V12 and V13. Prior to enrollment, standard therapy consisting of radiotherapy alone, temozolomide alone, or radiochemotherapy with temozolomide had been administered to patients, with the combination being received by most patients. Longitudinal TCRB deep sequencing was performed for fewer than 30 treated patients wherever samples were available for exploratory analyses. Points the paper makes about the study in general: It was noted by the authors that analyses of patient blood samples could not be reproduced owing to sample limitations. No apparent relationship was observed between pseudoprogression and alterations in the top peripheral T cell clonotypes detected by TCRB sequencing. Availability determined which PBMC samples were chosen for TCRB deep sequencing. Vaccine-induced immune responses across multiple MHC alleles were detected in 90% to 95% of patients.

The germline V gene yields MDHEN for CDR1 and SYDVKM for CDR2. Trimming takes 3 bases off V and 9 bases off J; junction bases not matched to a gene: 5. Spanning cysteine to phenylalanine, the CDR3 consists of 14 amino acids. Only the CDR3 DNA stays, 42 bases, in frame from base 1. Library generation was performed with the immunoSEQ multiplex PCR assay. Rearranged TCR beta chain sequences were amplified using the hsTCRB Kit according to the manufacturer's protocol. Sequencing of TCRB libraries was carried out on an Illumina MiSeq. On the authors' methods: The kit vendor's proprietary platform handled demultiplexing, trimming and gene mapping. TCRdb took over this immuneACCESS table, retaining in-frame rearrangements with V and J assigned. Such tables are incomplete; in checked studies, under half of the missing clones stem from an unresolved V gene, and the remainder is unexplained. The V and J calls and the clone size are those of that table, but D and trimming were determined from the DNA. Across this sample there are more than 80,000 clones, with 83% seen only once. The leading ten clones occupy around 7% of the sample.

Taken with the paper, the label for time point translates to: baseline, week 1 (first vaccination visit). What this sample's treatment or condition label stands for: pre-vaccination baseline after standard-of-care therapy. Newly diagnosed WHO grade 3 or 4 IDH1-mutant astrocytomas showing loss of nuclear ATRX were present in the donors. The samples were drawn from NOA16, a multicentre, single-arm, open-label phase I trial in Germany that tested a mutant IDH1 peptide vaccine in humans for the first time. For immunogenicity testing, the blood drawn at visit V03 was used as the baseline sample. The DNeasy Blood and Tissue Kit was used to extract genomic DNA from EDTA blood for TCRB sequencing. Remarks on this clone: The clone's antigen remains unknown. The record has no base qualities; no much larger clone is one base away.

The V and J segments used are TRBV28 and TRBJ1-6, with 7 bases matching TRBD1. The sequence was obtained from a woman in her fifties or sixties with glioma. Sequencing was performed on PBMCs, taken from a glioma patient treated with radiotherapy, temozolomide or both. The sequence in DNA is TGTGCCAGCAGTTTGAGGGGGCTGGGTTCACCCCTCCACTTT. This yields the protein CASSLRGLGSPLHF.